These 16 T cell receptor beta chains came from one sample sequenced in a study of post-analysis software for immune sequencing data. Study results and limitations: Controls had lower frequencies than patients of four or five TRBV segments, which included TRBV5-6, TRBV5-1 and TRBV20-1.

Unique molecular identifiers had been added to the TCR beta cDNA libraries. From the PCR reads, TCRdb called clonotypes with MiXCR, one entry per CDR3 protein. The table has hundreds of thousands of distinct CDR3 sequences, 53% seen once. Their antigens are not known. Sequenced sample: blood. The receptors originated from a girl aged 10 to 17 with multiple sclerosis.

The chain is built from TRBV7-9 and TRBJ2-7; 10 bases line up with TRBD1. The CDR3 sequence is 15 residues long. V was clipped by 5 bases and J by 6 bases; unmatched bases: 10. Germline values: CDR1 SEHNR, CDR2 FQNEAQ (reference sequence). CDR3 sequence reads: CASSVGTGERSEQYF. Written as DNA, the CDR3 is TGTGCCAGCAGCGTAGGGACAGGGGAACGGAGCGAGCAGTACTTC.

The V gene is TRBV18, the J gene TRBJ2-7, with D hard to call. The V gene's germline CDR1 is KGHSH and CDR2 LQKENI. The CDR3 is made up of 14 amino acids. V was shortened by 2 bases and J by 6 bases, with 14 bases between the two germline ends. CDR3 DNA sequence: TGTGCCAGCTCACCAGGCGGCCAGGCGCGCGAGCAGTACTTC. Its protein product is CASSPGGQAREQYF.

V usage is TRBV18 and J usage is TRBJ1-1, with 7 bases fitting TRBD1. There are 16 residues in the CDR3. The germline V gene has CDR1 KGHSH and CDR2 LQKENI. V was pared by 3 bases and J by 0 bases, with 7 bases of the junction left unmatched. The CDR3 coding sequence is TGTGCCAGCTCACCCTTACCAGGGGGGCTGAACACTGAAGCTTTCTTT. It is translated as CASSPLPGGLNTEAFF.

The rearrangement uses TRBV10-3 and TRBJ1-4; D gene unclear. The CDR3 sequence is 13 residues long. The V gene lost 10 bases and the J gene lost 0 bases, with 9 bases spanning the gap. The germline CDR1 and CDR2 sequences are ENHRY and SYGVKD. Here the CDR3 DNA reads TGTGCCACTCGGACGGCAACTAATGAAAAACTGTTTTTT. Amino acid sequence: CATRTATNEKLFF.

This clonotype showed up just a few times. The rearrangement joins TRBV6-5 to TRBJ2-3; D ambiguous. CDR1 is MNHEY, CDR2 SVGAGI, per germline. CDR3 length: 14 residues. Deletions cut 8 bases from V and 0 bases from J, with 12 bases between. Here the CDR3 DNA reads TGTGCCAGCCGCCTGTGGTCTAGCACAGATACGCAGTATTTT. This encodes CASRLWSSTDTQYF.

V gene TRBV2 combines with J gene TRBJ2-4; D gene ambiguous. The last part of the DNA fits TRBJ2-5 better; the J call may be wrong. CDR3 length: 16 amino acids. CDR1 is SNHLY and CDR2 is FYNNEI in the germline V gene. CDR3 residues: CASRVSRGPPQETQYF. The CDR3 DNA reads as TGTGCCAGCAGAGTCTCTAGAGGACCGCCTCAAGAGACCCAGTACTTC.

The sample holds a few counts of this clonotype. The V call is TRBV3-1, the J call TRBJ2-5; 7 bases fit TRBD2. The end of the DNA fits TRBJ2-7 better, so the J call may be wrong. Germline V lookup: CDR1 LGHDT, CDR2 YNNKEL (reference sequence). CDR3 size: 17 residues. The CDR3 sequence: CASSPPLSLTSLGEQYF. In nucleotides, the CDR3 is TGTGCCAGCAGCCCCCCGTTGAGTTTGACTAGCTTGGGCGAGCAGTACTTC.

DNA of the CDR3: TGTGCCAGCAGCTTAGATGCAGGGACGCAGCCCCAGCATTTT. Its translation: CASSLDAGTQPQHF. The V gene is TRBV7-9, the J gene TRBJ1-5; maybe TRBD1 (5 bases). The CDR3 covers 14 residues. The germline V gene encodes CDR1 SEHNR and CDR2 FQNEAQ (reference sequence). V lost 1 base and J 7 bases, leaving 11 bases between the germline ends.

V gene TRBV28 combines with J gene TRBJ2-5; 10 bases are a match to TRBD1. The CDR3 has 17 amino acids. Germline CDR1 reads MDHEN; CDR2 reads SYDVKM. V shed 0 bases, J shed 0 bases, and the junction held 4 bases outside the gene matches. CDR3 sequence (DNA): TGTGCCAGCAGTTTATGGGGAGGGACAGGGGACCAAGAGACCCAGTACTTC. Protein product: CASSLWGGTGDQETQYF.

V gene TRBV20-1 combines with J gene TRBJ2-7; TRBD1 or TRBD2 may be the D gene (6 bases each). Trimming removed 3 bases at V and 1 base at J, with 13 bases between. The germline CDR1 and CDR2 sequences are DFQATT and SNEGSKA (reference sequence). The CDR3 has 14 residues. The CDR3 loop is CSASGGTGSYEQYF. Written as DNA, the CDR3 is TGCAGTGCTAGCGGGGGAACAGGGTCCTACGAGCAGTACTTC.

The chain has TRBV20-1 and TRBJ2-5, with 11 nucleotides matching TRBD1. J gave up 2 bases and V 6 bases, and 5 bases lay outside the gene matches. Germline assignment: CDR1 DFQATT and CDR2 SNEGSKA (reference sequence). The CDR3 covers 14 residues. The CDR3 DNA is TGCAGTGCCAGCGGGGACAGGGGGCAAGAGACCCAGTACTTC. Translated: CSASGDRGQETQYF.

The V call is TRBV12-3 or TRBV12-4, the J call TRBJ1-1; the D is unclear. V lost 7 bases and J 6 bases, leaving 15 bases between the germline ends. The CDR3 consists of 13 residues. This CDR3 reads CASTPRPRPEAFF. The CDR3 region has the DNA TGTGCCAGCACCCCGAGACCCAGGCCTGAAGCTTTCTTT.

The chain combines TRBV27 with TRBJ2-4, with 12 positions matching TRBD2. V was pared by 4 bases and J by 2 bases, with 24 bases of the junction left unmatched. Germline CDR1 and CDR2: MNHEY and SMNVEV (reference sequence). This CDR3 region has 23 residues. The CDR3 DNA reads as TGTGCCAGCAGTTCCCCTACAGGGGTCCCGGGACTAGCGGGTAGCTACTCCAAAAACATTCAGTACTTC. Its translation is CASSSPTGVPGLAGSYSKNIQYF.

This chain's CDR3 is CSATGQIQETQYF. CDR3 DNA sequence: TGCAGTGCTACGGGACAAATCCAAGAGACCCAGTACTTC. V usage is TRBV20-1 and J usage is TRBJ2-5; weak D call: TRBD1 (6 bases). There are 13 residues in the CDR3. In germline, CDR1 is DFQATT, CDR2 SNEGSKA (reference sequence). The V end was cut by 4 bases, the J end by 1 base, with 10 bases between.

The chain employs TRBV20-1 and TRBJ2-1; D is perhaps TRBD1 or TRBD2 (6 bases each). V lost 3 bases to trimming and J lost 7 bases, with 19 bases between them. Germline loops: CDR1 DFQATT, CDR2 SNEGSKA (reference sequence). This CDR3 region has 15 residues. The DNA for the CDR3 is TGCAGTGCTAGCCACAGGGACGTACGGGAGAATGAGCAGTTCTTC. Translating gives CSASHRDVRENEQFF.

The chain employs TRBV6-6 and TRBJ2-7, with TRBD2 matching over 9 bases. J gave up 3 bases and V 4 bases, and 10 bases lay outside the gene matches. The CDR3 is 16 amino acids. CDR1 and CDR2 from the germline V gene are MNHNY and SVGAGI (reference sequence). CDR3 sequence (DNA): TGTGCCAGCAGTTCCAACGCGGGAGGGTCCTACTACGAGCAGTACTTC. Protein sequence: CASSSNAGGSYYEQYF.